The TCR beta chain described here comes from a study of T cell changes during pregnancy in multiple sclerosis. Trimming stripped 3 bases from V and 0 bases from J, with 12 bases between. The CDR3 sequence is 16 residues long. The germline V gene has CDR1 SGHTA and CDR2 FQGNSA. The data were produced by immunoSEQ multiplex PCR, yet TCRdb's version contains in-frame clones alone and is incomplete. The sample includes around 39,000 clones, roughly 84% seen only once; the top ten take under 4.5%. V and J are TRBV7-2 and TRBJ1-3, with D maybe TRBD1 (5 bases). The TCR originated in a female donor with multiple sclerosis, enrolled in a pregnancy study. The sample in question was CD8+ T cells from peripheral blood mononuclear cells, obtained in the first trimester of pregnancy. The CDR3: CASSLSGLRSGNTIYF. The CDR3 DNA is TGTGCCAGCAGCTTGTCGGGACTTCGCTCTGGAAACACCATATATTTT.